This T cell receptor beta chain comes out of a study of graft-versus-host responses after intestinal transplantation. Concerning this clone: Its antigen is not identified.

The repertoire was sequenced with immunoSEQ multiplex PCR; TCRdb's copy has only in-frame clones and lacks some. Among roughly 100,000 clones listed, about 90% were seen once. The ends were cut back, 3 bases at V and 6 bases at J, with 13 bases in the middle. The CDR3 runs 13 residues. Germline V CDR1 and CDR2: SQVTM, ANQGSEA. The V call is TRBV29-1, the J call TRBJ2-3; D is possibly TRBD2 (5 bases). The source was unstimulated CD8+ T cells sorted from spleen or lymph node cells, collected before transplant. The receptor was isolated from a human donor who was the organ donor for an intestinal transplant. This CDR3 is CSVDSGTDDTQYF. CDR3 nucleotide sequence: TGCAGCGTTGATTCGGGAACTGACGATACGCAGTATTTT.